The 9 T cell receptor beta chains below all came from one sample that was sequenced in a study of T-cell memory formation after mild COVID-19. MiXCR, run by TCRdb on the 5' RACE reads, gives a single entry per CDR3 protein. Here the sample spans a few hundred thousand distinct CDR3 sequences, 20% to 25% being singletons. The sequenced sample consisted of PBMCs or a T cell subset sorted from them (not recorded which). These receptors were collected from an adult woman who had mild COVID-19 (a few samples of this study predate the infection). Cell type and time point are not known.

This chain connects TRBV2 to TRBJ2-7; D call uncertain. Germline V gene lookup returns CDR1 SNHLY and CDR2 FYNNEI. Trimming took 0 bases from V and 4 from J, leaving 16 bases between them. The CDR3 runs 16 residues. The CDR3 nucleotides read TGTGCCAGCAGTGAAGCCCCTTCTCGACACATTTACGAGCAGTACTTC. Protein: CASSEAPSRHIYEQYF.

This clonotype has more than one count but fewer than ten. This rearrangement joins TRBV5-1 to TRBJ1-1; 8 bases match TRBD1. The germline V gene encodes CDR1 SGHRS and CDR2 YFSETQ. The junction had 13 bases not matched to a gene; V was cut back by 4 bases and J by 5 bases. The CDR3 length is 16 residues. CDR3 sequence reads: CASSLQGPTGETEAFF. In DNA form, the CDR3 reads TGCGCCAGCAGCCTTCAGGGCCCGACAGGGGAAACTGAAGCTTTCTTT.

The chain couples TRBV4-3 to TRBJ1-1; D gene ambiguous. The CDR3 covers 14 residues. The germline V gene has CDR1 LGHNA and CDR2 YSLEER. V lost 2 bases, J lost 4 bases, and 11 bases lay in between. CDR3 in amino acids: CASSQQARGTEAFF. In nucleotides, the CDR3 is TGCGCCAGCAGCCAACAGGCCCGCGGCACTGAAGCTTTCTTT.

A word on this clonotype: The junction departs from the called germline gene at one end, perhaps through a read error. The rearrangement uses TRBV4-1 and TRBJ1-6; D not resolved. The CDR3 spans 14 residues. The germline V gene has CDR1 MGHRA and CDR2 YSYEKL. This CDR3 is CASSQVPLGAPLHF. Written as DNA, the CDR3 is TGCGCCAGCAGTCAAGTCCCCCTTGGAGCACCCCTCCACTTT.

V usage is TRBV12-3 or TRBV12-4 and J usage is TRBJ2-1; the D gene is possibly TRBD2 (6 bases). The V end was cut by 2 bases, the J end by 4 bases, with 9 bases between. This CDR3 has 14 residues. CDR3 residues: CASSLLARYNEQFF. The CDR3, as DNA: TGTGCCAGCAGTTTACTAGCGAGGTACAATGAGCAGTTCTTC.

The DNA of the CDR3 is TGTGCCACCAGTCCAACCGGGCCAGGGGATGAAAAACTGTTTTTT. Translating gives CATSPTGPGDEKLFF. The chain joins TRBV24-1 to TRBJ1-4, with D possibly TRBD1 on 6 matching bases. Trimming removed 6 bases from V and 6 bases from J, with 16 bases in between. CDR3 length: 15 amino acids. Looked up from germline, CDR1 is KGHDR and CDR2 is SFDVKD.

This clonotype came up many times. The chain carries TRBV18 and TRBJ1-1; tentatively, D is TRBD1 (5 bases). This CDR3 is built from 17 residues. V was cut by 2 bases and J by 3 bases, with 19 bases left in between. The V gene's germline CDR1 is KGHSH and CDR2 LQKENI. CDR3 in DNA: TGTGCCAGCTCACCAGGCATTGCTAGGGGAGGGTACACTGAAGCTTTCTTT. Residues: CASSPGIARGGYTEAFF.

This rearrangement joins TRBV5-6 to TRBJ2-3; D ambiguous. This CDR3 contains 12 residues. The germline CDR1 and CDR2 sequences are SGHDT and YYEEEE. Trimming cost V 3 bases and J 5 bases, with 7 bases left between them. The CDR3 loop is CASSWGRDTQYF. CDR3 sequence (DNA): TGTGCCAGCAGCTGGGGTCGAGATACGCAGTATTTT.

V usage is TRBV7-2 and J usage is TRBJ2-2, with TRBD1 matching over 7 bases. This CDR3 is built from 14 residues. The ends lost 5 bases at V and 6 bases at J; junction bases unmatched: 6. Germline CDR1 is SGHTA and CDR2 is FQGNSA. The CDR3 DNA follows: TGTGCCAGCAGCCTCCAGGGGGTAGCCGGGGAGCTGTTTTTT. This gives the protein CASSLQGVAGELFF.